This T cell receptor beta chain was recorded in a study of human T cells and chemical hapten exposure. Study in general: Scalp application of diphenylcyclopropenone was performed weekly in patients across the entire approximately 24-week study. Alopecia areata, totalis and universalis patients, mostly female, were included.

One entry per CDR3 protein, called by TCRdb with MiXCR from the RACE reads. Here the sample spans approximately 57,000 distinct CDR3 sequences, about 9.3% being singletons. V shed 7 bases and J shed 4 bases, with 19 bases lying between them. The CDR3 spans 15 residues. Per the germline V gene, CDR1 is SGHAT and CDR2 is FQNNGV. Described time point: patch test 1, 2 weeks after DPC sensitization. Treatment reported: therapeutic diphenylcyclopropenone sensitization with weekly scalp DPC. This clonotype originated in a woman between 35 and 50 years old with alopecia areata. Some clones in this sample may be carry-over from other donors' samples. The sample here was whole blood, taken in connection with sensitization to the hapten diphenylcyclopropenone (DPC). V and J are TRBV11-2 and TRBJ2-5; possible D gene TRBD2, 5 bases. DNA for the CDR3: TGTGCCAGCACCGAGACGGGCATCGAGGGAGAGACCCAGTACTTC. Translated, it gives CASTETGIEGETQYF. The whole variable domain, remainder taken from reference TRBV11-2 and TRBJ2-5, is EAGVAQSPRYKIIEKRQSVAFWCNPISGHATLYWYQQILGQGPKLLIQFQNNGVVDDSQLPKDRFSAERLKGVDSTLKIQPAKLEDSAVYLCASTETGIEGETQYFGPGTRLLVL.